Listed here are 10 T cell receptor beta chains from one sample, sequenced in a study of blood T cells in healthy people across ages. A second PCR of 7 to 11 cycles used a sample-barcoded 5' primer and a J-beta primer mix. TCRdb re-derived calls from the 5' RACE reads in MiXCR, one entry per CDR3 protein. The sample has 650,000 to 700,000 distinct CDR3 sequences; approximately 31% are singletons. Material: blood. These receptor sequences come from a woman over 75 in good health.

This clonotype was picked up many times. The CDR3 DNA follows: TGTGCCAGCAGCCAAGGGGGTGGCGCTGGGGCCAACGTCCTGACTTTC. Encoded protein: CASSQGGGAGANVLTF. This sequence joins TRBV3-1 and TRBJ2-6; D is unresolved. Trimming removed 1 base from V and 2 bases from J, with 9 bases in between. Germline V CDR1 and CDR2: LGHDT, YNNKEL (reference sequence). CDR3 length: 16 residues.

This clonotype was counted at least ten times. A read error may be the cause here, since a much bigger clone is one base away. The chain carries TRBV20-1 and TRBJ2-7; possible D gene TRBD2, 5 bases. The CDR3 length is 15 residues. V lost 5 bases, J lost 0 bases, and 17 bases lay in between. Germline CDR1 DFQATT, CDR2 SNEGSKA (reference sequence). DNA of the CDR3: TGCAGTGCTGACCCTGGTGAGGGTTCCTCCTACGAGCAGTACTTC. Its protein product is CSADPGEGSSYEQYF.

The sample holds many counts of this clonotype. The chain joins TRBV7-3 to TRBJ2-3, with 9 positions matching TRBD2. Germline V lookup: CDR1 SGHTA, CDR2 FQGTGA. This CDR3 is built from 20 residues. V dropped 1 base and J dropped 1; count of bases not matched to a gene: 15. CDR3: CASSLNPPSLAGSGTDTQYF. CDR3 in DNA: TGTGCCAGCAGCTTAAATCCCCCCTCACTAGCGGGTTCTGGCACAGATACGCAGTATTTT.

There are many counts of this clonotype. The rearrangement joins TRBV9 to TRBJ2-1; D might be TRBD1 or TRBD2, each matching 5 bases. Germline V CDR1 and CDR2: SGDLS, YYNGEE. Deletions cut 0 bases from V and 4 bases from J, with 11 bases between. The CDR3 totals 15 residues. The CDR3 sequence: CASSVVSGTYNEQFF. CDR3 coding DNA: TGTGCCAGCAGCGTAGTATCGGGGACGTACAATGAGCAGTTCTTC.

This clonotype was recorded at least ten times. The genes are TRBV6-5 and TRBJ2-5; D uncertain. Germline assignment: CDR1 MNHEY and CDR2 SVGAGI. V gave up 8 bases and J gave up 2 bases, with 6 bases separating them. The CDR3 is 11 residues long. Here the CDR3 reads CASSGQETQYF. DNA of the CDR3: TGTGCCAGCTCCGGGCAAGAGACCCAGTACTTC.

This clonotype turned up a few times. The chain combines TRBV2 with TRBJ2-2; 8 positions agree with TRBD2. The CDR3 has 15 amino acids. V trimming: 7 bases; J trimming: 2 bases; junction bases outside the gene matches: 6. The germline gives CDR1 SNHLY, CDR2 FYNNEI. CDR3 in DNA: TGTGCCAGCACCCAGGCGGGGGGTAACACCGGGGAGCTGTTTTTT. As protein: CASTQAGGNTGELFF.

Comment on this clonotype: A much larger clone is a single base away; this may be a read error. The CDR3 sequence: CASSYLGLAGGEQYF. For the CDR3, the DNA is TGTGCCAGCAGTTATCTTGGACTAGCGGGGGGTGAGCAGTACTTC. The chain is built from TRBV6-5 and TRBJ2-7; 14 nucleotides agree with TRBD2. This CDR3 is built from 15 residues. Trimming took 3 bases from V and 7 from J; bases not matched to a gene: 5. CDR1 and CDR2 (germline): MNHEY, SVGAGI.

This clonotype was picked up many times. The chain links TRBV14 to TRBJ2-1, with 7 bases identical to TRBD1. Germline CDR1 SGHDN, CDR2 FVKESK. Trimming took 4 bases from V and 2 from J; bases not matched to a gene: 5. The CDR3 extends over 15 amino acids. The CDR3 sequence: CASSRTGVAYNEQFF. The CDR3, as DNA: TGTGCCAGCAGCCGTACAGGGGTTGCCTACAATGAGCAGTTCTTC.

This chain uses TRBV7-3 with TRBJ2-2; unclear D gene. Germline CDR1 SGHTA, CDR2 FQGTGA. CDR3 length: 15 amino acids. V lost 5 bases and J 5 bases, leaving 15 bases between the germline ends. CDR3 nucleotide sequence: TGTGCCAGCAGCCCACGCAGAGAGAAAACCGGGGAGCTGTTTTTT. This encodes CASSPRREKTGELFF.

This clonotype was seen only a few times. This chain joins TRBV12-5 and TRBJ1-2; a weak D match, TRBD1 (5 bases). Germline V gives CDR1 LGHNT, CDR2 FRNRAP. The V gene lost 4 bases and the J gene lost 6 bases, with 24 bases spanning the gap. The CDR3 has 17 amino acids. The CDR3 DNA reads TGTGCTAGTGGTTCTCTAGTTTTGGGGGGAACAGAAAATGGCTACACCTTC. This translates into CASGSLVLGGTENGYTF.